Below, 27 T cell receptor beta chains from the same sample are listed, as sequenced in a study of STAT5B mutations in CD4+ large granular lymphocyte leukemia. Repertoires were generated with immunoSEQ multiplex PCR, while TCRdb's copy carries only in-frame clones and drops some. The table includes under 50,000 clones, 80% to 85% detected once. The sequencing sample was made of CD4+ T cells from blood buffy coats. The source is a human donor in good health.

The chain links TRBV9 to TRBJ2-7, with D possibly matching TRBD1 (7 bases). Trimming took off 0 bases at V and 7 bases at J, with 23 bases between the two ends. The length of the CDR3 is 17 residues. CDR1 SGDLS and CDR2 YYNGEE come from the germline V gene. CDR3 sequence: CASSVGIQGEARGEQYF. CDR3 coding DNA: TGTGCCAGCAGCGTAGGGATTCAGGGGGAGGCCCGGGGGGAGCAGTACTTC.

The CDR3: CASSLKSPETQYF. The CDR3 DNA reads TGTGCCAGCAGCTTGAAAAGCCCAGAGACCCAGTACTTC. The V call is TRBV11-3, the J call TRBJ2-5; D call uncertain. The CDR3 covers 13 residues. The germline V gene encodes CDR1 SGHNT and CDR2 YENEEA. Deletions cut 3 bases from V and 4 bases from J, with 9 bases between.

The chain joins TRBV4-1 to TRBJ1-1, with D perhaps TRBD1 (5 bases). V was cut by 8 bases and J by 3 bases, with 16 bases left in between. CDR3 length: 14 residues. Germline CDR1 MGHRA, CDR2 YSYEKL. The DNA for the CDR3 is TGCGCCAGCCGGGGACCGCTGCGGGACACTGAAGCTTTCTTT. Amino acids: CASRGPLRDTEAFF.

The chain combines TRBV19 with TRBJ2-4; D remains ambiguous. CDR1 is LNHDA and CDR2 is SQIVND in the germline V gene (reference sequence). The CDR3 sequence is 15 residues long. The V and J ends lost 1 base and 1 base respectively, with 8 bases between them. For the CDR3, the DNA is TGTGCCAGTAGTATAGGTACCGGGGCCAAAAACATTCAGTACTTC. Residues: CASSIGTGAKNIQYF.

The V call is TRBV6-1, the J call TRBJ2-3; tentative D call: TRBD2 (7 bases). There are 12 residues in the CDR3. V lost 10 bases, J lost 2 bases, and 10 bases lay in between. Per germline, CDR1 MNHNS and CDR2 SASEGT. CDR3: CANGGPTDTQYF. The CDR3, as DNA: TGTGCCAACGGGGGGCCCACAGATACGCAGTATTTT.

The table lists this clone with a few counts. V is TRBV11-3 and J is TRBJ1-2; D remains unclear. The CDR3 spans 14 residues. CDR1 and CDR2 from the germline V gene are SGHNT and YENEEA. The V end lost 5 bases, the J end lost 4 bases, and 14 bases lay between the germline ends. The CDR3 DNA is TGTGCCAGCAGCGCCCGACCGGAGGGCTATGGCTACACCTTC. As protein: CASSARPEGYGYTF.

V and J are TRBV6-6 and TRBJ2-2; D is unresolved. Germline CDR1 is MNHNY and CDR2 is SVGAGI (reference sequence). Trimming pared 7 bases from V and 0 bases from J, leaving 6 bases between. This CDR3 is built from 13 residues. CDR3 in DNA: TGTGCCAGCACGAGTGCGAACACCGGGGAGCTGTTTTTT. It specifies CASTSANTGELFF.

The V call is TRBV5-4, the J call TRBJ2-7; TRBD2 matches at 8 bases. The CDR3 is 17 amino acids. J gave up 1 base and V 0 bases, and 9 bases lay outside the gene matches. Germline V gene data show CDR1 as SGHNT and CDR2 as YYREEE (reference sequence). The chain's CDR3 is CASSLATGGLPSYEQYF. Here the CDR3 DNA reads TGTGCCAGCAGCTTGGCCACGGGGGGGCTACCTTCCTACGAGCAGTACTTC.

The chain combines TRBV5-1 with TRBJ2-5, with D maybe TRBD1 (6 bases). Germline-derived CDR1 and CDR2 are SGHRS and YFSETQ. Trimming stripped 4 bases from V and 1 base from J, with 8 bases between. CDR3 length: 13 residues. The CDR3 DNA reads as TGCGCCAGCAGCCGACAGGTCCAAGAGACCCAGTACTTC. Its translation is CASSRQVQETQYF.

J is TRBJ1-3 and V is TRBV9, with D possibly being TRBD1 (5 bases). This CDR3 region has 19 residues. The ends were cut back, 0 bases at V and 0 bases at J, with 19 bases in the middle. Germline CDR1 SGDLS, CDR2 YYNGEE. CDR3 loop: CASSVVPRQSGYSGNTIYF. CDR3 nucleotide sequence: TGTGCCAGCAGCGTAGTTCCCCGACAGAGCGGCTACTCTGGAAACACCATATATTTT.

The gene calls are TRBV9 and TRBJ2-3, with 7 bases identical to TRBD2. This CDR3 spans 14 amino acids. CDR1 and CDR2 from the germline V gene are SGDLS and YYNGEE. V dropped 4 bases and J dropped 3; count of bases not matched to a gene: 5. This CDR3 is CASSPGLGTDTQYF. The CDR3 DNA follows: TGTGCCAGCAGCCCCGGACTAGGAACAGATACGCAGTATTTT.

This clone came up once. The V and J genes are TRBV29-1 and TRBJ2-3; 13 bases map to TRBD2. With V trimmed by 3 bases and J by 6 bases, 6 bases remained unmatched. The length of the CDR3 is 15 residues. Germline CDR1 SQVTM, CDR2 ANQGSEA. CDR3 DNA sequence: TGCAGCGTTGATGGACTAGCGGGAGTTTTTGATACGCAGTATTTT. Amino acid sequence: CSVDGLAGVFDTQYF.

This chain links TRBV7-3 with TRBJ2-1; the D is unclear. There are 13 residues in the CDR3. Germline V gene lookup returns CDR1 SGHTA and CDR2 FQGTGA. Trimming left V 3 bases short and J 4 bases short, with 7 bases between. The chain's CDR3 is CASSFSPYNEQFF. The CDR3 DNA is TGTGCCAGCAGCTTTTCCCCGTACAATGAGCAGTTCTTC.

The chain has TRBV7-9 and TRBJ1-1; no definite D call. The CDR3 spans 15 residues. V was cut by 3 bases and J by 1 base, with 12 bases left in between. Germline V CDR1 and CDR2: SEHNR, FQNEAQ (reference sequence). The CDR3: CASSFSLRGNTEAFF. DNA for the CDR3: TGTGCCAGCAGCTTTAGTTTGCGGGGGAACACTGAAGCTTTCTTT.

CDR3 DNA: TGCGCCAGCAGCCAAGAAATCCGCGGGGGAGAGCAGTACTTC. Translation gives CASSQEIRGGEQYF. The rearrangement links TRBV4-1 to TRBJ2-7, with 7 nucleotides matching TRBD2. CDR1 and CDR2 from the germline V gene are MGHRA and YSYEKL. Trimming at V came to 0 bases and at J to 7 bases, leaving 6 bases not matched to a gene. This CDR3 is 14 amino acids long.

The rearrangement links TRBV30 to TRBJ2-7, with 7 bases aligning to TRBD2. Germline V gives CDR1 GTSNPN, CDR2 SVGIG (reference sequence). V was clipped by 5 bases and J by 0 bases; unmatched bases: 1. This CDR3 spans 12 amino acids. The CDR3 DNA sequence: TGTGCCTGGCGCGGGAGCTCCTACGAGCAGTACTTC. It is translated as CAWRGSSYEQYF.

This clone occurred a few times. The CDR3 reads CASSEAFKSSYEQYF. CDR3 nucleotides: TGTGCCAGCAGTGAAGCATTCAAAAGCTCCTACGAGCAGTACTTC. The chain employs TRBV2 and TRBJ2-7; D is uncertain. The CDR3 totals 15 residues. CDR1 is SNHLY, CDR2 FYNNEI, per germline. With 0 bases removed from V and 0 bases from J, the gap between germline ends came to 9 bases.

This clone is a singleton in its sample. This rearrangement joins TRBV9 to TRBJ2-5; D remains ambiguous. Trimming took 2 bases from V and 3 from J, leaving 2 bases between them. The CDR3 consists of 11 residues. The germline CDR1 and CDR2 sequences are SGDLS and YYNGEE. This chain's CDR3 is CASSVEETQYF. In DNA form, the CDR3 reads TGTGCCAGCAGCGTGGAAGAGACCCAGTACTTC.

This chain uses TRBV5-1 with TRBJ2-7; 10 positions agree with TRBD2. CDR1 and CDR2 from the germline V gene are SGHRS and YFSETQ. The CDR3 has 14 residues. Trimming removed 5 bases from V and 2 bases from J; junction bases left unmatched: 4. In DNA, the CDR3 is TGCGCCAGCAGACGGACTAGCGGAACCTACGAGCAGTACTTC. Translation: CASRRTSGTYEQYF.

The chain is built from TRBV29-1 and TRBJ2-1; 9 bases fit TRBD2. This CDR3 is 11 amino acids long. Germline V CDR1 and CDR2: SQVTM, ANQGSEA. The J segment lost 8 bases and the V segment lost 4 bases, leaving 0 bases of the junction unmatched. CDR3: CSVGGGDEQFF. As DNA, the CDR3 is TGCAGCGTTGGCGGGGGGGATGAGCAGTTCTTC.

This sequence joins TRBV29-1 and TRBJ2-7; no definite D call. This CDR3 region has 11 residues. V shed 4 bases and J shed 5 bases, with 9 bases lying between them. Germline V gene lookup returns CDR1 SQVTM and CDR2 ANQGSEA. This CDR3 is CSVVQTNEQYF. CDR3 nucleotide sequence: TGCAGCGTTGTCCAGACAAACGAGCAGTACTTC.

The chain carries TRBV6-5 and TRBJ1-5; no reliable D call. Looked up from germline, CDR1 is MNHEY and CDR2 is SVGAGI. Trimming left V 0 bases short and J 7 bases short, with 16 bases between. The CDR3 covers 16 residues. The CDR3 nucleotides are TGTGCCAGCAGTTACTCGGGTCTGGGGTCGGACCAGCCCCAGCATTTT. Amino acids: CASSYSGLGSDQPQHF.

The V call is TRBV5-6, the J call TRBJ2-5; tentative D call: TRBD1 (6 bases). V lost 4 bases to trimming and J lost 5 bases, with 18 bases between them. The CDR3 is 15 amino acids. Per the germline V gene, CDR1 is SGHDT and CDR2 is YYEEEE. CDR3 bases: TGTGCCAGCAGCGGCACAGGGCAGGCATGGGAGACCCAGTACTTC. It codes for CASSGTGQAWETQYF.

V is TRBV30 and J is TRBJ2-3; TRBD2 is a possible D gene (7 bases). The CDR3 runs 13 residues. Trimming removed 4 bases at V and 4 bases at J, with 12 bases between. CDR1 and CDR2 (germline): GTSNPN, SVGIG (reference sequence). In DNA, the CDR3 is TGTGCCTGGAAGAAGGGGGGGGCAGATACGCAGTATTTT. Translating gives CAWKKGGADTQYF. The full variable domain, completed using reference TRBV30 and TRBJ2-3, is SQTIHQWPATLVQPVGSPLSLECTVEGTSNPNLYWYRQAAGRGLQLLFYSVGIGQISSEVPQNLSASRPQDRQFILSSKKLLLSDSGFYLCAWKKGGADTQYFGPGTRLTVL.

V and J are TRBV2 and TRBJ2-5; either TRBD1 or TRBD2 may supply D (5 bases each). With 7 bases removed from V and 2 bases from J, the gap between germline ends came to 14 bases. The CDR3 is made up of 14 amino acids. Germline values: CDR1 SNHLY, CDR2 FYNNEI. The CDR3 DNA reads as TGTGCCAGCACCCAGGGACGTAGACAAGAGACCCAGTACTTC. Translation gives CASTQGRRQETQYF. Combining the CDR3 with reference TRBV2 and TRBJ2-5 gives the whole variable domain EPEVTQTPSHQVTQMGQEVILRCVPISNHLYFYWYRQILGQKVEFLVSFYNNEISEKSEIFDDQFSVERPDGSNFTLKIRSTKLEDSAMYFCASTQGRRQETQYFGPGTRLLVL.

V is TRBV9 and J is TRBJ2-3; no firm D call. The CDR3 covers 14 residues. V lost 0 bases to trimming and J lost 2 bases, with 7 bases between them. The germline V gene encodes CDR1 SGDLS and CDR2 YYNGEE. The CDR3 nucleotides read TGTGCCAGCAGCGTAGCTCGGCTCACAGATACGCAGTATTTT. Translation gives CASSVARLTDTQYF.

CDR3 bases: TGCGCCAGCAGCTTGAAAGGGGGCGAGAATCAGCCCCAGCATTTT. It codes for CASSLKGGENQPQHF. The V call is TRBV5-1, the J call TRBJ1-5; 7 bases match TRBD1. CDR1 and CDR2 from the germline V gene are SGHRS and YFSETQ. The CDR3 is 15 residues long. V lost 1 base, J lost 4 bases, and 5 bases stayed unmatched.